The following is a T cell receptor (beta chain) sequence with its context. The data were taken from a study of cytomegalovirus exposure and HLA in healthy donors. Study information: The same platform was used for the 90 to 150 validation repertoires as for the roughly 670 first-cohort repertoires, as reported in a later analysis.

Per the germline V gene, CDR1 is MDHEN and CDR2 is SYDVKM. V trimming: 1 base; J trimming: 7 bases; junction bases outside the gene matches: 7. CDR3 length equals 17 residues. TCRdb's table, derived via immunoSEQ multiplex PCR, lists solely in-frame clones and lacks some. This table has roughly 330,000 clones, around 87% appearing once. Sequencing was performed on PBMCs. The origin of this receptor is a woman aged 25 to 39 in good health and CMV-seropositive. The rearrangement uses TRBV28 and TRBJ2-1; 13 bases are shared with TRBD2. The CDR3 loop reads CASSLSGLAGVRNEQFF. The CDR3 DNA follows: TGTGCCAGCAGTTTATCAGGACTAGCGGGAGTGAGGAATGAGCAGTTCTTC. Together with reference TRBV28 and TRBJ2-1, the CDR3 gives the full variable domain: DVKVTQSSRYLVKRTGEKVFLECVQDMDHENMFWYRQDPGLGLRLIYFSYDVKMKEKGDIPEGYSVSREKKERFSLILESASTNQTSMYLCASSLSGLAGVRNEQFFGPGTRLTVL.